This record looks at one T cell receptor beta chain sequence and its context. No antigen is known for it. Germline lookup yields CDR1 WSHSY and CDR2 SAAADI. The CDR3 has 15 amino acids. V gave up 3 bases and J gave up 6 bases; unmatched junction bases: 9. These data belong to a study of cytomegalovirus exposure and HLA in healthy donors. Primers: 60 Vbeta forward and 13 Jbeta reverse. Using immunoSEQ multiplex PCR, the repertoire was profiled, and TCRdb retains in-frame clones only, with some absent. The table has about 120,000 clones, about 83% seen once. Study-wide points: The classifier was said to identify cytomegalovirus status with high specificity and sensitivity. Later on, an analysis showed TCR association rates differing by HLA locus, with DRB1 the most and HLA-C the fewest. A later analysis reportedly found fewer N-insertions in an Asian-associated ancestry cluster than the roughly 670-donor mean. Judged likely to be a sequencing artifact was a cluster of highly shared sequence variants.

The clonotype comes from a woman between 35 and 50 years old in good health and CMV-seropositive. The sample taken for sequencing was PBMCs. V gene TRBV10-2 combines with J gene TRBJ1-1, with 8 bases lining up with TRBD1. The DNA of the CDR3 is TGCGCCAGCAGTGACAGGGGGCGCGGGGACGCTGAAGCTTTCTTT. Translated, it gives CASSDRGRGDAEAFF.